The 25 T cell receptor beta chains in this list originate from one sample, sequenced in a study of CD8+ T cells in alopecia areata. Treatment given: oral pan-JAK inhibitor, 5-10 mg twice daily. Extraction of RNA preceded its reverse transcription into cDNA, which served as the sequencing template. Some clones are missing from TCRdb's copy, which holds only in-frame ones; the method was immunoSEQ multiplex PCR. The repertoire holds about 120,000 clones, with under 60% as singletons. The sample here was CD8+ T cells sorted from blood, taken at week 24, from a patient treated with tofacitinib. All receptors derive from a human donor with alopecia areata.

This clone showed up just a few times. The V gene is TRBV27, the J gene TRBJ2-7; D is possibly TRBD2 (5 bases). This CDR3 has 16 amino acids. CDR1 and CDR2 from the germline V gene are MNHEY and SMNVEV (reference sequence). V gave up 3 bases and J gave up 1 base, with 16 bases separating them. The DNA for the CDR3 is TGTGCCAGCAGTTTTGATTCAGGACTGTCATCCTACGAGCAGTACTTC. Its protein product is CASSFDSGLSSYEQYF.

V is TRBV13 and J is TRBJ2-5, with D perhaps assigned TRBD1 or TRBD2 (7 bases each). Germline V lookup: CDR1 PRHDT, CDR2 FYEKMQ (reference sequence). There are 16 residues in the CDR3. The V and J ends lost 6 bases and 1 base respectively, with 18 bases between them. CDR3 region: CASRVTGEGIQETQYF. The CDR3 DNA is TGTGCCAGCAGAGTCACAGGGGAGGGGATCCAAGAGACCCAGTACTTC.

This clone has a single count. The V call is TRBV7-3, the J call TRBJ2-1; tentatively, D is TRBD2 (6 bases). The CDR3 is 14 amino acids. V lost 4 bases, J lost 4 bases, and 11 bases lay in between. Germline V lookup: CDR1 SGHTA, CDR2 FQGTGA. The CDR3 reads CASSYHGGYNEQFF. The DNA of the CDR3 is TGTGCCAGCAGCTACCACGGGGGATACAATGAGCAGTTCTTC.

This clone has only a few counts. The chain recombines TRBV2 with TRBJ1-3, with 7 bases that match TRBD1. The CDR3 is 15 residues long. V lost 4 bases, J lost 3 bases, and 6 bases stayed unmatched. Germline V gives CDR1 SNHLY, CDR2 FYNNEI. The CDR3 nucleotides are TGTGCCAGCAGTGCGGACGGGACAGTTGGAAACACCATATATTTT. It yields the protein CASSADGTVGNTIYF.

This clone was picked up one time. CDR3 coding DNA: TGTGCCAGCAGCCCAGGGGGCCGAGTGGAGGAGCAGTACTTC. It is translated as CASSPGGRVEEQYF. This chain connects TRBV4-2 to TRBJ2-7; 8 positions match TRBD1. CDR1 LGHNA and CDR2 YNFKEQ come from the germline V gene. The CDR3 has 14 amino acids. Germline trimming cut 4 bases from V and 7 bases from J; bases unmatched to any gene: 9.

The V gene is TRBV30, the J gene TRBJ2-2, with D unresolved. Germline assignment: CDR1 GTSNPN and CDR2 SVGIG (reference sequence). The V end was cut by 7 bases, the J end by 6 bases, with 12 bases between. This CDR3 contains 12 residues. This CDR3 reads CASNPDSGELFF. In DNA, the CDR3 is TGTGCCTCGAACCCCGACTCCGGGGAGCTGTTTTTT.

The chain carries TRBV2 and TRBJ2-5; tentatively, D is TRBD1 (5 bases). This CDR3 has 15 residues. The V and J ends lost 7 bases and 1 base respectively, with 16 bases between them. CDR1 is SNHLY and CDR2 is FYNNEI in the germline V gene. CDR3 residues: CASTTPGHFQETQYF. CDR3 in DNA: TGTGCCAGCACCACCCCCGGACACTTCCAAGAGACCCAGTACTTC.

This clone occurred a few times. This chain links TRBV5-1 with TRBJ2-7; 7 nucleotides align to TRBD1. The CDR3 is 13 amino acids. V trimming: 3 bases; J trimming: 6 bases; junction bases outside the gene matches: 6. Germline assignment: CDR1 SGHRS and CDR2 YFSETQ. CDR3 coding DNA: TGCGCCAGCAGCTCGGACAGGTGGGGCGAGCAGTACTTC. Translated: CASSSDRWGEQYF.

This chain connects TRBV7-9 to TRBJ2-1; 7 bases match TRBD1. The length of the CDR3 is 16 residues. The ends lost 6 bases at V and 3 bases at J; junction bases unmatched: 11. Germline-derived CDR1 and CDR2 are SEHNR and FQNEAQ (reference sequence). CDR3 protein: CASSSSGTDRYNEQFF. In DNA, the CDR3 is TGTGCCAGCAGTTCCTCCGGGACAGATCGCTACAATGAGCAGTTCTTC.

The CDR3 loop reads CASSLEGAPYEQYF. The CDR3 bases are TGCGCCAGCAGCTTGGAGGGAGCCCCCTACGAGCAGTACTTC. This chain links TRBV5-1 with TRBJ2-7; TRBD2 is a possible D gene (5 bases). Trimming pared 0 bases from V and 2 bases from J, leaving 9 bases between. The CDR3 runs to 14 residues. Germline assignment: CDR1 SGHRS and CDR2 YFSETQ.

The chain carries TRBV15 and TRBJ2-5; 12 bases are a match to TRBD2. Germline lookup yields CDR1 LNHNV and CDR2 YYDKDF (reference sequence). Trimming removed 0 bases from V and 2 bases from J; junction bases left unmatched: 4. The CDR3 loop spans 17 amino acids. The CDR3 sequence: CATSRDSGLAGQETQYF. DNA of the CDR3: TGTGCCACCAGCAGAGATAGCGGACTAGCGGGGCAAGAGACCCAGTACTTC.

This chain uses TRBV5-1 with TRBJ2-7, with D hard to call. The CDR3 is 14 amino acids. Germline V gene lookup returns CDR1 SGHRS and CDR2 YFSETQ. Trimming cost V 0 bases and J 2 bases, with 9 bases left between them. CDR3 sequence (DNA): TGCGCCAGCAGCTTGGAGTCGGGTGCCTACGAGCAGTACTTC. It codes for CASSLESGAYEQYF. The full variable domain, its missing parts supplied by reference TRBV5-1 and TRBJ2-7, is KAGVTQTPRYLIKTRGQQVTLSCSPISGHRSVSWYQQTPGQGLQFLFEYFSETQRNKGNFPGRFSGRQFSNSRSEMNVSTLELGDSALYLCASSLESGAYEQYFGPGTRLTVT.

V gene TRBV6-5 combines with J gene TRBJ1-4, with 9 bases fitting TRBD1. Germline assignment: CDR1 MNHEY and CDR2 SVGAGI. The CDR3 is made up of 16 amino acids. The junction had 5 bases not matched to a gene; V was cut back by 0 bases and J by 6 bases. This chain's CDR3 is CASSYSLGQGDEKLFF. The CDR3 DNA is TGTGCCAGCAGTTACTCTCTGGGACAGGGAGATGAAAAACTGTTTTTT.

This chain links TRBV27 with TRBJ1-4, with 8 bases lining up with TRBD1. CDR3 length equals 14 residues. CDR1 MNHEY and CDR2 SMNVEV come from the germline V gene (reference sequence). Trimming removed 6 bases from V and 8 bases from J; junction bases left unmatched: 8. The DNA of the CDR3 is TGTGCCAGCAGCAAGCAGGGGGCAGAAGAAAAACTGTTTTTT. Protein product: CASSKQGAEEKLFF. The full variable domain, with the rest looked up from reference TRBV27 and TRBJ1-4, is EAQVTQNPRYLITVTGKKLTVTCSQNMNHEYMSWYRQDPGLGLRQIYYSMNVEVTDKGDVPEGYKVSRKEKRNFPLILESPSPNQTSLYFCASSKQGAEEKLFFGSGTQLSVL.

The chain combines TRBV6-5 with TRBJ2-1, with D possibly called TRBD1 or TRBD2 (5 bases each). With 6 bases removed from V and 0 bases from J, the gap between germline ends came to 12 bases. Germline CDR1 is MNHEY and CDR2 is SVGAGI. The CDR3 sequence is 15 residues long. The CDR3 is CASSRDANSYNEQFF. The CDR3 nucleotides are TGTGCCAGCAGCCGGGACGCCAACTCCTACAATGAGCAGTTCTTC.

This clone has just a few counts. The V call is TRBV13, the J call TRBJ1-1, with D unresolved. Between the trimmed V and J ends, which lost 5 bases and 4 bases, there was a span of 14 bases. CDR1 and CDR2 from the germline V gene are PRHDT and FYEKMQ (reference sequence). The CDR3 runs 14 residues. CDR3 coding DNA: TGTGCCAGCAGCCCTACTTGGCAGAGCACTGAAGCTTTCTTT. The encoded protein is CASSPTWQSTEAFF.

CDR3 nucleotide sequence: TGTGCCAGCAGTTACTCTGGGGGCACTGAAGCTTTCTTT. Protein product: CASSYSGGTEAFF. The V and J genes are TRBV6-5 and TRBJ1-1; tentative D call: TRBD1 (5 bases). The CDR3 spans 13 residues. Germline V CDR1 and CDR2: MNHEY, SVGAGI. The ends were cut back, 0 bases at V and 4 bases at J, with 6 bases in the middle.

This rearrangement joins TRBV19 to TRBJ1-1, with D perhaps TRBD1 (5 bases). The V end lost 9 bases, the J end lost 3 bases, and 17 bases lay between the germline ends. The CDR3 runs 14 residues. Germline V gene sequence: CDR1 LNHDA, CDR2 SQIVND (reference sequence). CDR3 DNA sequence: TGTGCCAGCCTTCCCTCGGGGGACGACACTGAAGCTTTCTTT. This encodes CASLPSGDDTEAFF. The whole variable domain, filled in from reference TRBV19 and TRBJ1-1, reads DGGITQSPKYLFRKEGQNVTLSCEQNLNHDAMYWYRQDPGQGLRLIYYSQIVNDFQKGDIAEGYSVSREKKESFPLTVTSAQKNPTAFYLCASLPSGDDTEAFFGQGTRLTVV.

V and J are TRBV6-6 and TRBJ2-1, with D perhaps matching TRBD1 (5 bases). The CDR3 covers 12 residues. Germline assignment: CDR1 MNHNY and CDR2 SVGAGI (reference sequence). The germline V and J ends were trimmed by 7 bases and 7 bases, with 11 bases remaining between them. The CDR3 spells CASTGHLNEQFF. In DNA form, the CDR3 reads TGTGCCAGCACAGGACATCTTAATGAGCAGTTCTTC.

The chain couples TRBV30 to TRBJ1-1, with a possible D match to TRBD1 (6 bases). Trimming pared 0 bases from V and 5 bases from J, leaving 10 bases between. The germline V gene encodes CDR1 GTSNPN and CDR2 SVGIG (reference sequence). The CDR3 is 13 amino acids. The CDR3 here is CAWSVGGLTEAFF. The CDR3 DNA is TGTGCCTGGAGTGTGGGGGGGCTAACTGAAGCTTTCTTT.

V usage is TRBV19 and J usage is TRBJ2-1, with 13 bases that match TRBD2. The CDR3 is 19 residues long. V gave up 3 bases and J gave up 1 base; unmatched junction bases: 9. Germline CDR1 is LNHDA and CDR2 is SQIVND (reference sequence). The CDR3 sequence is CASSIQGLAGFRSYNEQFF. The CDR3, as DNA: TGTGCCAGTAGTATCCAGGGACTAGCGGGGTTTAGGTCCTACAATGAGCAGTTCTTC.

This chain links TRBV13 with TRBJ2-5; TRBD1 aligns across 8 bases. Looked up from germline, CDR1 is PRHDT and CDR2 is FYEKMQ (reference sequence). The CDR3 loop spans 15 amino acids. V trimming: 5 bases; J trimming: 5 bases; junction bases outside the gene matches: 10. CDR3 sequence: CASSEFGQGRETQYF. The CDR3 DNA is TGTGCCAGCAGCGAATTCGGACAGGGACGGGAGACCCAGTACTTC. The full variable domain, completed using reference TRBV13 and TRBJ2-5, is AAGVIQSPRHLIKEKRETATLKCYPIPRHDTVYWYQQGPGQDPQFLISFYEKMQSDKGSIPDRFSAQQFSDYHSELNMSSLELGDSALYFCASSEFGQGRETQYFGPGTRLLVL.

The chain couples TRBV7-9 to TRBJ2-3, with 7 bases matching TRBD2. Germline V gene sequence: CDR1 SEHNR, CDR2 FQNEAQ (reference sequence). The V and J ends lost 5 bases and 2 bases, in that order; junction bases with no gene match: 13. The CDR3 is made up of 17 amino acids. In DNA form, the CDR3 reads TGTGCCAGCAGCCCCCGAGTGGGGGGGAAGATCACAGATACGCAGTATTTT. Translating it yields CASSPRVGGKITDTQYF.

This clone was detected only a few times. The J gene is TRBJ2-1, the V gene TRBV19; D might be TRBD1 (5 bases). CDR1 and CDR2 (germline): LNHDA, SQIVND (reference sequence). The CDR3 length is 16 residues. The V and J ends lost 1 base and 7 bases respectively, with 17 bases between them. The CDR3 DNA sequence: TGTGCCAGTAGTATAGTTGGCAGGGTGGGCGTGAATGAGCAGTTCTTC. It specifies CASSIVGRVGVNEQFF.

V is TRBV27 and J is TRBJ1-2; D call uncertain. CDR3 length equals 13 residues. The V end was cut by 3 bases, the J end by 2 bases, with 7 bases between. CDR1 is MNHEY and CDR2 is SMNVEV in the germline V gene (reference sequence). The CDR3 loop is CASSLRLNYGYTF. CDR3 DNA sequence: TGTGCCAGCAGTTTGCGGTTAAACTATGGCTACACCTTC.